What follows is one TCR beta chain and its context. Its antigen is as yet unknown. This specimen belongs to a study of OX40 agonist ivuxolimab in advanced cancers. Turning to the study itself: Three patients had partial responses: one hepatocellular carcinoma, two cutaneous melanoma. Notes on the study in general: Also present in some nonresponders was a low level of normalized T-cell clonal expansion. Expanded clones were, on average, more numerous among CD8+ T cells than CD4+.

Sequencing used immunoSEQ multiplex PCR; TCRdb keeps in-frame clones, though not all of them. The data contain 60,000 or so clones, about 82% of them singletons. This CDR3 comprises 15 residues. V gave up 0 bases and J gave up 3 bases, with 11 bases separating them. Germline CDR1 is MGHRA and CDR2 is YSYEKL. The chain carries TRBV4-1 and TRBJ1-2; weak D call: TRBD1 (5 bases). Sequenced here: CD4+ or CD8+ T cells sorted from blood, sampled in a trial of the OX40 agonist ivuxolimab. The receptor's source is an adult with an advanced solid tumor such as melanoma, head and neck, liver or kidney cancer. As DNA, the CDR3 is TGCGCCAGCAGCCAAGACCCACAAGGGGACTATGGCTACACCTTC. It encodes CASSQDPQGDYGYTF.